These T cell receptor beta chains were read from a single sample in a study of blood T cell repertoires in COVID-19. The protocol was immunoSEQ multiplex PCR, while the TCRdb copy is restricted to in-frame clones and leaves out a portion. The repertoire holds under 250,000 clones, with about 85% as singletons. The specimen was peripheral blood. These receptors were collected from a man aged 35 to 55 with acute or convalescent COVID-19. CDR3s include the opening cysteine and the closing phenylalanine or tryptophan. The order of the fields is V gene, clone size, D gene, J gene, CDR3 protein, CDR3 DNA. A D gene is named only where the DNA matches it firmly. Size is omitted from some rows. Given values are once, few, many or a class for expanded clones.

v_call: TRBV19; clone_size: NA; d_call: NA; j_call: TRBJ2-6; cdr3_aa: CASNMRTLPVSGANVLTF; cdr3_nt: TGTGCCAGTAATATGAGGACTTTGCCAGTCTCTGGGGCCAACGTCCTGACTTTC
v_call: TRBV27; clone_size: few; d_call: TRBD1; j_call: TRBJ2-3; cdr3_aa: CASTPIPTGGTDTQYF; cdr3_nt: TGTGCCAGCACACCTATTCCGACAGGGGGCACAGATACGCAGTATTTT
v_call: TRBV6-1; clone_size: NA; d_call: TRBD1; j_call: TRBJ2-5; cdr3_aa: CASSGPTGQGAGETQYF; cdr3_nt: TGTGCCAGCAGTGGCCCTACGGGACAGGGGGCCGGGGAGACCCAGTACTTC
v_call: TRBV4-1; clone_size: NA; d_call: NA; j_call: TRBJ1-6; cdr3_aa: CASSQDWEQGVFTLHF; cdr3_nt: TGCGCCAGCAGCCAAGACTGGGAACAGGGCGTATTCACCCTCCACTTT
v_call: TRBV19; clone_size: NA; d_call: NA; j_call: TRBJ1-6; cdr3_aa: CASSLKTGFNSPLHF; cdr3_nt: TGTGCCAGTAGTCTGAAGACAGGTTTCAATTCACCCCTCCACTTT
v_call: TRBV4-1; clone_size: NA; d_call: NA; j_call: TRBJ1-4; cdr3_aa: CASSQGTDSILFF; cdr3_nt: TGCGCCAGCAGCCAAGGGACGGACTCAATACTGTTTTTT
v_call: TRBV7-9; clone_size: NA; d_call: NA; j_call: TRBJ2-7; cdr3_aa: CASSPAINGVYEQYF; cdr3_nt: TGTGCCAGCAGCCCAGCCATTAACGGGGTCTACGAGCAGTACTTC
v_call: TRBV15; clone_size: NA; d_call: NA; j_call: TRBJ2-5; cdr3_aa: CATRKENDRAQYF; cdr3_nt: TGTGCCACTAGGAAAGAGAACGATCGGGCCCAGTACTTC
v_call: TRBV19; clone_size: NA; d_call: TRBD1; j_call: TRBJ2-7; cdr3_aa: CASRGQGAGEQYF; cdr3_nt: TGTGCCAGTAGAGGACAGGGGGCAGGCGAGCAGTACTTC
v_call: TRBV29-1; clone_size: few; d_call: TRBD2; j_call: TRBJ2-7; cdr3_aa: CSGVGLAGDGQYF; cdr3_nt: TGCAGCGGGGTCGGACTAGCAGGGGACGGGCAGTACTTC
v_call: TRBV5-1; clone_size: NA; d_call: TRBD1; j_call: TRBJ2-1; cdr3_aa: CASRHGVSGTGGNEQFF; cdr3_nt: TGCGCCAGCCGCCACGGGGTATCGGGGACAGGGGGCAATGAGCAGTTCTTC
v_call: TRBV24-1; clone_size: NA; d_call: NA; j_call: TRBJ1-1; cdr3_aa: CATSAEGRGTEAFF; cdr3_nt: TGTGCCACCAGCGCCGAGGGCAGGGGCACTGAAGCTTTCTTT
v_call: TRBV2; clone_size: NA; d_call: NA; j_call: TRBJ2-6; cdr3_aa: CASSVGVMGANVLTF; cdr3_nt: TGTGCCAGCAGTGTAGGGGTGATGGGGGCCAACGTCCTGACTTTC
v_call: TRBV3-1/TRBV3-2; clone_size: NA; d_call: TRBD2; j_call: TRBJ2-7; cdr3_aa: CASSPREGNYEQYF; cdr3_nt: TGTGCCAGCAGCCCGCGGGAGGGGAACTACGAGCAGTACTTC
v_call: TRBV5-1; clone_size: NA; d_call: NA; j_call: TRBJ2-6; cdr3_aa: CASSPRTFDNSGANVLTF; cdr3_nt: TGCGCCAGCAGTCCCCGAACCTTTGACAACTCTGGGGCCAACGTCCTGACTTTC
v_call: TRBV9; clone_size: NA; d_call: TRBD1; j_call: TRBJ1-2; cdr3_aa: CASSEGGQGVYTF; cdr3_nt: TGTGCCAGCAGCGAGGGGGGACAGGGTGTCTACACCTTC
v_call: TRBV27; clone_size: NA; d_call: TRBD2; j_call: TRBJ2-7; cdr3_aa: CASSGREAGSYEQYF; cdr3_nt: TGTGCCAGCAGTGGTCGGGAGGCTGGCTCCTACGAGCAGTACTTC
v_call: TRBV29-1; clone_size: NA; d_call: NA; j_call: TRBJ2-3; cdr3_aa: CSVRGRSRTDTQYF; cdr3_nt: TGCAGCGTTAGAGGGCGCTCACGCACAGATACGCAGTATTTT
v_call: TRBV5-4; clone_size: NA; d_call: TRBD2; j_call: TRBJ2-1; cdr3_aa: CASSSRTSGRVNEQFF; cdr3_nt: TGTGCCAGCAGCTCGCGGACTAGCGGGAGGGTTAATGAGCAGTTCTTC
v_call: TRBV6-5; clone_size: NA; d_call: NA; j_call: TRBJ2-5; cdr3_aa: CASRTGHFQETQYF; cdr3_nt: TGTGCCAGCAGAACGGGACATTTTCAAGAGACCCAGTACTTC
v_call: TRBV10-2; clone_size: NA; d_call: NA; j_call: TRBJ1-5; cdr3_aa: CASSGAVGAQHF; cdr3_nt: TGCGCCAGCAGTGGAGCCGTCGGAGCCCAGCATTTT
v_call: TRBV19; clone_size: NA; d_call: TRBD2; j_call: TRBJ2-3; cdr3_aa: CASSILGRSPDTQYF; cdr3_nt: TGTGCCAGTAGTATCCTCGGGAGGTCTCCTGATACGCAGTATTTT
v_call: TRBV27; clone_size: NA; d_call: NA; j_call: TRBJ1-1; cdr3_aa: CASSLALPGYTEAFF; cdr3_nt: TGTGCCAGCAGTTTAGCCCTCCCAGGATACACTGAAGCTTTCTTT
v_call: TRBV4-2; clone_size: NA; d_call: NA; j_call: TRBJ1-5; cdr3_aa: CASSQNAGNQPQHF; cdr3_nt: TGTGCCAGCAGCCAGAACGCAGGAAATCAGCCCCAGCATTTT
v_call: TRBV5-1; clone_size: NA; d_call: NA; j_call: TRBJ1-5; cdr3_aa: CASSLDTNSNQPQHF; cdr3_nt: TGCGCCAGCAGCTTGGACACCAATAGCAATCAGCCCCAGCATTTT
v_call: TRBV2; clone_size: NA; d_call: NA; j_call: TRBJ2-2; cdr3_aa: CASRAGWAGELFF; cdr3_nt: TGTGCCAGCAGGGCAGGGTGGGCCGGGGAGCTGTTTTTT
v_call: TRBV3-1/TRBV3-2; clone_size: NA; d_call: TRBD2; j_call: TRBJ2-1; cdr3_aa: CASSQTSGRGSEQFF; cdr3_nt: TGTGCCAGCAGCCAAACTAGCGGGAGGGGAAGTGAGCAGTTCTTC
v_call: TRBV14; clone_size: few; d_call: TRBD2; j_call: TRBJ2-2; cdr3_aa: CASSQVLAANTGELFF; cdr3_nt: TGTGCCAGCAGCCAAGTGCTAGCGGCCAACACCGGGGAGCTGTTTTTT
v_call: TRBV28; clone_size: NA; d_call: TRBD2; j_call: TRBJ2-1; cdr3_aa: CASSLSGRVNNEQFF; cdr3_nt: TGTGCCAGCAGTTTATCCGGGAGGGTTAACAATGAGCAGTTCTTC